A selection of T cell receptor beta chains follows, all from one sample in a study of OX40 agonist ivuxolimab in advanced cancers. Profiled with immunoSEQ multiplex PCR; TCRdb holds only in-frame clones, not every one. The data show around 77,000 clones, with around 90% seen just once and 5.5% to 6% held by the top ten. Sequenced material: CD4+ or CD8+ T cells sorted from blood, taken in a trial of the OX40 agonist ivuxolimab. Source of these receptors: an adult with an advanced solid tumor such as melanoma, head and neck, liver or kidney cancer. The CDR3 runs from the conserved cysteine through the conserved F or W. The D gene is left open where the match is weak. A clone size is listed for some rows: how often the clone was seen (once, few, many), or a class if it is expanded.

cdr3_nt,cdr3_aa,j_call,v_call,d_call,clone_size
TGTGCCTGGAGTGTAATGGGCCAGGGGTATGGTGAGCAGTTCTTC,CAWSVMGQGYGEQFF,TRBJ2-1,TRBV30,-,-
TGTGCCACCAGCAGAGTCTTCGCAAAAGAGACCCAGTACTTC,CATSRVFAKETQYF,TRBJ2-5,TRBV15,-,-
TGTGCCAGCAGGCAGACAGAAAACTATGGCTACACCTTC,CASRQTENYGYTF,TRBJ1-2,TRBV6-5,-,-
TGTGCCAGCAGCCCCCGGGACGGCTCCTACAATGAGCAGTTCTTC,CASSPRDGSYNEQFF,TRBJ2-1,TRBV9,-,-
TGTGCCAGCTCACCTTACACCGGGGAGCTGTTTTTT,CASSPYTGELFF,TRBJ2-2,TRBV18,-,-
TGTGCCAGCACCGGGGTTTCCGGGGAGCTGTTTTTT,CASTGVSGELFF,TRBJ2-2,TRBV9,-,-
TGTGCCAGCAGCTGGGATGAGGTTGATACGCAGTATTTT,CASSWDEVDTQYF,TRBJ2-3,TRBV5-4,-,-
TGTGCCAGCAGCCTCGGGTCTGGGTCCTACAAAAACATTCAGTACTTC,CASSLGSGSYKNIQYF,TRBJ2-4,TRBV7-3,-,-
TGTGCCAGCAGCGCCGAAACGGGGGGCCAAGAGACCCAGTACTTC,CASSAETGGQETQYF,TRBJ2-5,TRBV9,TRBD2,-
TGCGCCAGCAGCCAAGAGGCGTGGGGCACTTCGTTCAATCAGCCCCAGCATTTT,CASSQEAWGTSFNQPQHF,TRBJ1-5,TRBV4-3,-,few
TGTGCCAGCAGCGTAGGCGGACTAATGCAGCCCGGGGAGCTGTTTTTT,CASSVGGLMQPGELFF,TRBJ2-2,TRBV9,-,-
TGTGCCAGCAGTCGTTTTGCGGGAGACTCTTCGGAGCAGTTCTTC,CASSRFAGDSSEQFF,TRBJ2-1,TRBV11-2,TRBD2,-
TGTGCCAGCAGTTATATCAGGGGTTTGGGCACTGAAGCTTTCTTT,CASSYIRGLGTEAFF,TRBJ1-1,TRBV7-2,-,-
TGTGCCAGTAGTGCTCAGGGAACAGGGTGGATAGATGGTGGTCAGCCCCAGCATTTT,CASSAQGTGWIDGGQPQHF,TRBJ1-5,TRBV19,-,-
TGTGCCAGCAGTTACTCTCCAGGGGACTATGGCTACACCTTC,CASSYSPGDYGYTF,TRBJ1-2,TRBV6-5,-,-
TGTGCCAGCAGCCTCCCCCCGGGACAGGGCTCCCGAGAGCAGTACTTC,CASSLPPGQGSREQYF,TRBJ2-7,TRBV5-6,TRBD1,-
TGTGCCAGTAGTATAGGGACGGGACAGTCCTACGAGCAGTACTTC,CASSIGTGQSYEQYF,TRBJ2-7,TRBV19,TRBD1,-
TGTGCCAGCAGCTCTCCGCTGGACGGTAAGACTGAAGCTTTCTTT,CASSSPLDGKTEAFF,TRBJ1-1,TRBV5-8,-,-
TGTGCCAGCAGCTTAGATGGGACGGGGTACTCGGAGCAGTTCTTC,CASSLDGTGYSEQFF,TRBJ2-1,TRBV5-6,-,-
TGTGCCAGCAGCTTAGCGGACGGCAAGCAGTTCTTC,CASSLADGKQFF,TRBJ2-1,TRBV7-6,-,-
TGTGCCAGCAGCTTAAGTCCGGTTGCAACTAATGAAAAACTGTTTTTT,CASSLSPVATNEKLFF,TRBJ1-4,TRBV11-2,-,once
TGTGCCAGTAGGTACCGGGACAGCAATGGCTACACCTTC,CASRYRDSNGYTF,TRBJ1-2,TRBV19,TRBD1,once
TGCGCCAGCAGCTCGCGGGAGGGGGAAATCGAGACAACCTACGAGCAGTACTTC,CASSSREGEIETTYEQYF,TRBJ2-7,TRBV5-1,TRBD2,-
TGTGCCAGCAGCACAACCGGGACGGACTACGAGCAGTACTTC,CASSTTGTDYEQYF,TRBJ2-7,TRBV7-9,-,once
TGTGCCAGCAGCCCCCTGGGGGGAAACACTGAAGCTTTCTTT,CASSPLGGNTEAFF,TRBJ1-1,TRBV7-3,-,-
TGTGCCAGCAGCTTGGGGGTGAGCACTGAAGCTTTCTTT,CASSLGVSTEAFF,TRBJ1-1,TRBV5-5,-,-
TGTGCCAGCAGCTTATATGTCAGCACTGAAGCTTTCTTT,CASSLYVSTEAFF,TRBJ1-1,TRBV7-9,-,-
TGTGCCACCAGCAGAGAGAGGGTTAACTATGGCTACACCTTC,CATSRERVNYGYTF,TRBJ1-2,TRBV15,-,-
TGTGCCAGCAGCCGGACAGGGGGCATTTTGACTGAAGCTTTCTTT,CASSRTGGILTEAFF,TRBJ1-1,TRBV7-9,TRBD1,-
TGTGCCAGCAGTCTAGGGGCCTTCTTAAAGAATGGCTACACCTTC,CASSLGAFLKNGYTF,TRBJ1-2,TRBV28,-,-
TGTGCCAGCAGCGGCGGGACGAACACCGGGGAGCTGTTTTTT,CASSGGTNTGELFF,TRBJ2-2,TRBV7-6,-,-
TGTGCCAGCAGCTTAGGACAGGGAAGGGACACTGAAGCTTTCTTT,CASSLGQGRDTEAFF,TRBJ1-1,TRBV7-9,TRBD1,once
TGTGCCAGCAGTGACCGACTCGGTGACAATGAGCAGTTCTTC,CASSDRLGDNEQFF,TRBJ2-1,TRBV6-4,-,-